This T cell receptor (beta chain) originates from a study of OX40 agonist ivuxolimab in advanced cancers. The wider study: With a range of about 23 to 90, age averaged approximately 60 years, and more than 75% were male.

General study findings and limits: CD8+ T cells (on average) carried more expanded clones than CD4+ T cells. The study found among the lowest clonal expansion in partial responders at 0.1-3.0 mg/kg. The study observed clonal expansion of CD4+ and CD8+ blood T cells by week 6 at 0.1 to 3.0 mg/kg.

The CDR3 has 14 residues. V lost 2 bases and J lost 5, with 13 bases in between. Per germline, CDR1 GTSNPN and CDR2 SVGIG (reference sequence). This table comes from immunoSEQ multiplex PCR, and its TCRdb copy is limited to in-frame clones, with some not included. The sample gives 52,000 or so clones, roughly 82% of which show up once; about 3.7% is in the top ten. In the case of this clone: The antigen remains unidentified.

The sequencing here drew on CD4+ or CD8+ T cells sorted from blood, taken in a trial of the OX40 agonist ivuxolimab. This chain uses TRBV30 with TRBJ1-5; TRBD1 might be the D (6 bases). This TCR came from an adult with an advanced solid tumor such as melanoma, head and neck, liver or kidney cancer. CDR3 in amino acids: CAWSRGGWDQPQHF. CDR3 sequence (DNA): TGTGCCTGGAGTAGGGGGGGCTGGGATCAGCCCCAGCATTTT.